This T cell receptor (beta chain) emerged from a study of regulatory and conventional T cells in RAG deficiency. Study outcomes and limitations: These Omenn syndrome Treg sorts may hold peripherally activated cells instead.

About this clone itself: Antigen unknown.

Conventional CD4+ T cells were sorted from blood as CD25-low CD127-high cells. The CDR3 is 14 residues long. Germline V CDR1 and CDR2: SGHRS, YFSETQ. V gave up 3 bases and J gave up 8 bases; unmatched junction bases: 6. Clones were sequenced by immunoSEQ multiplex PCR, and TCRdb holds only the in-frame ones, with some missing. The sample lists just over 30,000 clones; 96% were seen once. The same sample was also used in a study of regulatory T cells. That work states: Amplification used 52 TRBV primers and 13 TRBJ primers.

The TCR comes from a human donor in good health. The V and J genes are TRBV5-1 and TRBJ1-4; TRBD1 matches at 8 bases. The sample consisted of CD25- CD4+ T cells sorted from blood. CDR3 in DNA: TGCGCCAGCAGCTCGGACAGGGTGAGCGAAAAACTGTTTTTT. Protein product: CASSSDRVSEKLFF.